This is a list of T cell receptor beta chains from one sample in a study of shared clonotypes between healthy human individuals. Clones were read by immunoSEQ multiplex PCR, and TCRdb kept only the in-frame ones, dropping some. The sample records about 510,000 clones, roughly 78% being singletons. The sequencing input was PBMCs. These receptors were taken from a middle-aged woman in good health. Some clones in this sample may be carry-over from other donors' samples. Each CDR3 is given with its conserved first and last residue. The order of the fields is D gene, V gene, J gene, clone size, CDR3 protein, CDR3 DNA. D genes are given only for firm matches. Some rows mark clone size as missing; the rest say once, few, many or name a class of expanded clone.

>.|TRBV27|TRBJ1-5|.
CASSLSASSAQHF
TGTGCCAGCAGTTTATCGGCGAGTTCAGCCCAGCATTTT
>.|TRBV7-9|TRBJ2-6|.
CASSLVSPSGANVLTF
TGTGCCAGCAGCTTAGTTTCTCCCTCAGGGGCCAACGTCCTGACTTTC
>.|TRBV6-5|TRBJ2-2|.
CASSYTYQNTGELFF
TGTGCCAGCAGTTACACATACCAGAACACCGGGGAGCTGTTTTTT
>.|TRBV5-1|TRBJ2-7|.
CASSQGDTYEQYF
TGCGCCAGCAGTCAAGGGGACACGTACGAGCAGTACTTC
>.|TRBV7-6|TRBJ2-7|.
CASATTYEQYF
TGTGCCTCGGCGACTACCTACGAGCAGTACTTC
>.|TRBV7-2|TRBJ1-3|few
CASSHGLSVGNTIYF
TGTGCCAGCAGCCACGGACTCTCGGTCGGAAACACCATATATTTT
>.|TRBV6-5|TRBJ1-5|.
CASSRNQPQHF
TGTGCCAGCAGCCGCAATCAGCCCCAGCATTTT
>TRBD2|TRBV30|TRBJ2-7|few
CAWTSGLAGPYEQYF
TGTGCCTGGACCTCAGGACTAGCGGGTCCCTACGAGCAGTACTTC
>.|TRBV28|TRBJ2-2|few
CASSFVLGTGELFF
TGTGCCAGCAGTTTTGTCTTGGGGACCGGGGAGCTGTTTTTT
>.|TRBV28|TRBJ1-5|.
CASRPRQLNQPQHF
TGTGCCAGCAGGCCCAGACAGCTCAATCAGCCCCAGCATTTT
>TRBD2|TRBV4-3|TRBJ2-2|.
CASSIRTSGEGGELFF
TGCGCCAGCAGCATCCGGACTAGCGGGGAGGGAGGGGAGCTGTTTTTT
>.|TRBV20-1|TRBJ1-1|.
CSGRGVTEAFF
TGCAGTGGGAGGGGAGTTACTGAAGCTTTCTTT
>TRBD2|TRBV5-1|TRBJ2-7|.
CASSPGTSGYEQYF
TGCGCCAGCAGCCCCGGGACTAGCGGCTACGAGCAGTACTTC
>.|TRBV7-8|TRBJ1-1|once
CASSQRPPGGGNTEAFF
TGTGCCAGCAGCCAGCGCCCGCCCGGGGGGGGGAACACTGAAGCTTTCTTT
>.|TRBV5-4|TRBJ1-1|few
CASSPALGGTTEAFF
TGTGCCAGCAGCCCGGCCTTGGGGGGAACCACTGAAGCTTTCTTT
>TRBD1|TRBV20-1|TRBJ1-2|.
CSAGTGVGYTF
TGCAGTGCTGGGACAGGGGTTGGCTACACCTTC
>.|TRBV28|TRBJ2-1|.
CATAPYNEQFF
TGTGCCACCGCTCCCTACAATGAGCAGTTCTTC
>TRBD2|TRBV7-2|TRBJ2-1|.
CASSFGFAGGRSYNEQFF
TGTGCCAGCAGCTTTGGTTTTGCGGGAGGTAGGTCCTACAATGAGCAGTTCTTC
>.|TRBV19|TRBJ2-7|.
CASSIEGRSGYEQYF
TGTGCCAGTAGTATAGAGGGCAGGTCGGGTTACGAGCAGTACTTC
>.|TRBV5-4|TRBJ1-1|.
CASSPPSQGKTEAFF
TGTGCCAGCAGCCCCCCGTCCCAGGGGAAGACTGAAGCTTTCTTT
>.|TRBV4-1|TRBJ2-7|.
CASSRSEGGDTYF
TGCGCCAGCAGCCGCTCAGAGGGGGGAGATACGTACTTC
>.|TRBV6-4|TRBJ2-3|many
CASSNEESSTDTQYF
TGTGCCAGCAGTAACGAAGAATCTAGCACAGATACGCAGTATTTT
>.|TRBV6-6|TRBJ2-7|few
CASSYFYEQYF
TGTGCCAGCAGTTATTTCTACGAGCAGTACTTC
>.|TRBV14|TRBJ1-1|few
CASSQSRNTEAFF
TGTGCCAGCAGCCAATCACGGAACACTGAAGCTTTCTTT
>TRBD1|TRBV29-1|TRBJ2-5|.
CSVSGTGAETQYF
TGCAGCGTTTCTGGGACAGGGGCGGAGACCCAGTACTTC
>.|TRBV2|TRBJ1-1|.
CASRADGPEAFF
TGTGCCAGCAGGGCCGACGGTCCTGAAGCTTTCTTT
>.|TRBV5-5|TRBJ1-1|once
CASSLAVGHTEAFF
TGTGCCAGCAGCTTGGCCGTGGGGCACACTGAAGCTTTCTTT
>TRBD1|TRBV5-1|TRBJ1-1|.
CASRYKTGGTEAFF
TGCGCCAGCAGATACAAGACAGGGGGCACTGAAGCTTTCTTT
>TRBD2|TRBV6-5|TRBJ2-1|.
CASSRMGGRVNEQFF
TGTGCCAGCAGCCGGATGGGAGGGAGGGTCAATGAGCAGTTCTTC
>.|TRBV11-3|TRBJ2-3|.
CASSLGQNTDTQYF
TGTGCCAGCAGCCTAGGACAGAACACAGATACGCAGTATTTT
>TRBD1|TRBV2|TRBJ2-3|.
CASSEQGGTDTQYF
TGTGCCAGCAGTGAACAGGGGGGCACAGATACGCAGTATTTT
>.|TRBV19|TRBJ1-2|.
CASSRTNYGYTF
TGTGCCAGTAGTAGGACCAACTATGGCTACACCTTC
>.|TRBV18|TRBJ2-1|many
CASSPTRSSYNEQFF
TGTGCCAGCTCACCAACTAGGAGCTCCTACAATGAGCAGTTCTTC
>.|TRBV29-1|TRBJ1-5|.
CSVEKGQDSNQPQHF
TGCAGCGTTGAAAAGGGGCAGGATAGCAATCAGCCCCAGCATTTT
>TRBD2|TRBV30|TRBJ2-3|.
CAWSGLAGVQSSTDTQYF
TGTGCCTGGAGTGGGCTAGCGGGAGTGCAGTCTAGCACAGATACGCAGTATTTT
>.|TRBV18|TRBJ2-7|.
CASSPGQASSYEQYF
TGTGCCAGCTCACCAGGTCAGGCCAGCTCCTACGAGCAGTACTTC
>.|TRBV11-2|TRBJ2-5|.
CASSLELSGEETQYF
TGTGCCAGCAGCTTAGAACTTTCGGGAGAAGAGACCCAGTACTTC
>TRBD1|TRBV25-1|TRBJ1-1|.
CASSVRTGIEAFF
TGTGCCAGCAGTGTGCGGACAGGCATTGAAGCTTTCTTT
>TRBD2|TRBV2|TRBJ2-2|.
CASRLGGVGMAGELFF
TGTGCCAGCAGGCTCGGGGGGGTTGGTATGGCCGGGGAGCTGTTTTTT
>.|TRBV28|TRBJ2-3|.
CASSTGRSTDTQYF
TGTGCCAGCAGTACCGGACGGAGCACAGATACGCAGTATTTT
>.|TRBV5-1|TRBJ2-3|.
CASSTRHRTDTQYF
TGCGCCAGCAGCACCCGACACCGGACAGATACGCAGTATTTT
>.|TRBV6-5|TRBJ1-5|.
CASSYSFSQPQHF
TGTGCCAGCAGTTACTCTTTCAGTCAGCCCCAGCATTTT
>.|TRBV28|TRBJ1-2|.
CASSPPGSTNYGYTF
TGTGCCAGCAGTCCCCCCGGGAGTACAAACTATGGCTACACCTTC
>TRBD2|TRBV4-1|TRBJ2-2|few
CASSQESGSHPGDTGELFF
TGCGCCAGCAGCCAAGAAAGCGGGAGCCACCCCGGGGACACCGGGGAGCTGTTTTTT
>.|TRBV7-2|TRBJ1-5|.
CASSLGVVSNQPQHF
TGTGCCAGCAGCTTAGGCGTCGTTTCGAATCAGCCCCAGCATTTT
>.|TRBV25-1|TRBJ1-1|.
CASSEGGGQGDTEAFF
TGTGCCAGCAGTGAAGGGGGGGGGCAGGGAGACACTGAAGCTTTCTTT